The present TCR beta chain was sequenced within a study of brain T cells in children with intractable seizures. As regards this clone: The antigen remains unidentified.

Repertoires were generated with immunoSEQ multiplex PCR, while TCRdb's copy carries only in-frame clones and drops some. The sample has approximately 77,000 clones, about 92% seen once; the top ten hold over 1.5%. Only cases whose brain tissue showed the highest T cell transcript signatures were sequenced. Germline-derived CDR1 and CDR2 are SGHVS and FNYEAQ. The CDR3 sequence is 16 residues long. The ends were cut back, 4 bases at V and 0 bases at J, with 13 bases in the middle. Study-level results: Only CDR3 sequence similarity suggested viral specificity, without known HCMV serostatus.

The clonotype was recovered from a boy younger than two with tuberous sclerosis and intractable seizures. The chain uses TRBV7-6 and TRBJ1-3; maybe TRBD1 (5 bases). The specimen was peripheral blood, collected at surgery. Written as DNA, the CDR3 is TGTGCCAGCAGCTCCTCCGGGGGTCCCTCTGGAAACACCATATATTTT. Translated: CASSSSGGPSGNTIYF.